Described below is a single TCR beta chain sequence and its context. Profiling relied on immunoSEQ multiplex PCR, and the TCRdb table lists in-frame clones only, not all of them. The data show around 49,000 clones, 94% seen once. These data belong to a study of cytomegalovirus exposure and HLA in healthy donors. Trimming at V came to 5 bases and at J to 7 bases, leaving 9 bases not matched to a gene. The CDR3 has 16 amino acids. Germline CDR1 is SEHNR and CDR2 is FQNEAQ (reference sequence). This TCR was recovered from a woman between 18 and 29 years old in good health and CMV-seropositive. This chain joins TRBV7-9 and TRBJ2-1, with 12 bases that match TRBD2. Sequenced input: PBMCs. The CDR3 is CASSLLTSGRTNEQFF. The CDR3 DNA is TGTGCCAGCAGCCTCCTAACTAGCGGGAGGACGAATGAGCAGTTCTTC.